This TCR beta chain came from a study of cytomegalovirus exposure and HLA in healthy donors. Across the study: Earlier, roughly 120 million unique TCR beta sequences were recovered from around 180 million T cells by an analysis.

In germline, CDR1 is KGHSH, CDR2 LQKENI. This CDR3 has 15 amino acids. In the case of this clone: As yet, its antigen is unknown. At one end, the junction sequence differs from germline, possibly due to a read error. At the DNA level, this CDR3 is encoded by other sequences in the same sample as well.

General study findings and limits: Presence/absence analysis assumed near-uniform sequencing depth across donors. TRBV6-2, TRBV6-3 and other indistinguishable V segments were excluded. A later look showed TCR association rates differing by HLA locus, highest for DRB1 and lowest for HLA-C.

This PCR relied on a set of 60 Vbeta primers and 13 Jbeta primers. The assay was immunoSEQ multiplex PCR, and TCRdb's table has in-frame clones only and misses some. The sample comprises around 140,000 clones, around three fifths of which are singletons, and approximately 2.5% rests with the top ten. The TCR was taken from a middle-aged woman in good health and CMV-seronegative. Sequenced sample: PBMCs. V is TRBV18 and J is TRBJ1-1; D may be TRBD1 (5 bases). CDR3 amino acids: CASSQARYQDTEAFF. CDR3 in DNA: TGTGCCAGCTCACAGGCCCGTTATCAGGACACTGAAGCTTTCTTC.